In this sample, the clone carrying this TCR beta chain turned up many times. Its antigen is still unknown. The data derive from a study of Graves' ophthalmopathy and Graves' hyperthyroidism. Regarding the study as a whole: Thyroid clonotypes that were expanded above 0.001 frequency mostly also appeared in blood.

Amplified TCR beta CDR3 regions were obtained using RNA transcripts as template. The first-round RT-PCR employed HTBI primers together with the Qiagen OneStep RT-PCR kit. A multiplex PCR was then performed as the second round. TCRdb fed the multiplex PCR reads into MiXCR, producing one record per CDR3 protein. The data contain hundreds of thousands of distinct CDR3 sequences, 22% of them singletons. The CDR3 covers 13 residues. V was trimmed by 3 bases and J by 1 base, leaving 9 bases between them. Germline-derived CDR1 and CDR2 are DFQATT and SNEGSKA (reference sequence). The authors diagnosed from clinical symptoms, serum thyroxine, TRAb, thyroid ultrasound and orbital computed tomography.

Material for sequencing was peripheral blood. The source is a woman aged 18-30 years with stable Graves' hyperthyroidism. Some clones in this sample may be carry-over from other donors' samples. The J gene is TRBJ2-5, the V gene TRBV20-1, with a weak D call TRBD1 (6 bases). The CDR3 is CSASLTGQETQYF. The DNA for the CDR3 is TGCAGTGCTAGTTTGACAGGCCAAGAGACCCAGTACTTC.